The clone carrying this T cell receptor beta chain has just a few counts. Its cognate antigen is unknown. One entry per CDR3 protein, called by TCRdb with MiXCR from the reads. The table lists 310,000 or so distinct CDR3 sequences, 25% of them singletons, with roughly 14% in the top ten. These data originate in a study of T cell repertoires in cytomegalovirus infection. Study in general: Researchers turned to recently identified HLA-C-restricted CMV epitopes as well as well-studied HLA-B-restricted ones. Carrying CMV and the relevant HLA type showed in public TCR beta signatures.

The CDR3 sequence is 17 residues long. Trimming removed 7 bases from V and 4 bases from J; junction bases left unmatched: 14. V and J are TRBV12-3 or TRBV12-4 and TRBJ2-3; TRBD1 matches 10 bases. The TCR was taken from a human donor in good health (CMV status not recorded). Some clones in this sample may be carry-over from other donors' samples. The specimen was cultured PBMCs, collected from culture after CMV antigen stimulation. The CDR3 DNA is TGTGCCAGCACCCCGGGACAGGGGATAATAGGTGCAGATACGCAGTATTTT. Its protein is CASTPGQGIIGADTQYF.